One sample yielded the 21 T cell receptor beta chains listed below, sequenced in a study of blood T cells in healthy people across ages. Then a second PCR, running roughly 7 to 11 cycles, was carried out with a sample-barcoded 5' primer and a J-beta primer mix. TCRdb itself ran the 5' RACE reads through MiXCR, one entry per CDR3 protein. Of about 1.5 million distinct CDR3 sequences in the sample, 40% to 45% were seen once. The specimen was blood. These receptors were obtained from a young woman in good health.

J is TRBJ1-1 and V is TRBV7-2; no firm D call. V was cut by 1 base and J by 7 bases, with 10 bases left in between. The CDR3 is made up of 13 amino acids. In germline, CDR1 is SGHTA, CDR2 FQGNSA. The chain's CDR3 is CASSLDGYSEAFF. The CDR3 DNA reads TGTGCCAGCAGCTTAGACGGGTATAGTGAAGCTTTCTTT.

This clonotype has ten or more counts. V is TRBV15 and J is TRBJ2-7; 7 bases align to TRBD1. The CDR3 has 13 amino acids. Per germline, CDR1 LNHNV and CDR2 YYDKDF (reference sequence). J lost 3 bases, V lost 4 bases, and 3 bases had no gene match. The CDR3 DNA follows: TGTGCCACCAGCACGACAGGGCTCTACGAGCAGTACTTC. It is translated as CATSTTGLYEQYF.

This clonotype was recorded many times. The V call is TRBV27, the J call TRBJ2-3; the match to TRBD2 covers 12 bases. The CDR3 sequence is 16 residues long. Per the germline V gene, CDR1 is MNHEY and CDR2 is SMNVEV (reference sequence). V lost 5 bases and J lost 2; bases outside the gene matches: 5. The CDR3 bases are TGTGCCAGCAGTATCCTAGCGGGGGGGCTCACAGATACGCAGTATTTT. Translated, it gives CASSILAGGLTDTQYF.

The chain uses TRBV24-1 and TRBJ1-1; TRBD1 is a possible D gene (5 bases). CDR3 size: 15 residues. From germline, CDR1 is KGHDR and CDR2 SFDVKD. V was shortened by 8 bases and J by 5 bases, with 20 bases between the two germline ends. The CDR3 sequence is CATKGSAGIRTEAFF. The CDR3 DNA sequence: TGTGCCACCAAAGGATCTGCAGGGATCCGTACTGAAGCTTTCTTT.

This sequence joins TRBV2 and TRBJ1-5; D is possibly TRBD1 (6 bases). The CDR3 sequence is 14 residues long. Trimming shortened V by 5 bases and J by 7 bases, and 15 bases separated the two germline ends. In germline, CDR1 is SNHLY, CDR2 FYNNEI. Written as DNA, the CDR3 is TGTGCCAGCAGTCAACAGGGCTTTAGACAGCCCCAGCATTTT. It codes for CASSQQGFRQPQHF.

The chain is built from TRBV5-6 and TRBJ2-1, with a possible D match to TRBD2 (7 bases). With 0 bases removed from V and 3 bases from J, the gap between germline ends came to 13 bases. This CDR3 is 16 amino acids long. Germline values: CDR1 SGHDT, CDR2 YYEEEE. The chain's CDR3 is CASSLERGGDYNEQFF. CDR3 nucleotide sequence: TGTGCCAGCAGCTTGGAGAGGGGGGGAGACTACAATGAGCAGTTCTTC. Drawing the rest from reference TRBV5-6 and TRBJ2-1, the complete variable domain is DAGVTQSPTHLIKTRGQQVTLRCSPKSGHDTVSWYQQALGQGPQFIFQYYEEEERQRGNFPDRFSGHQFPNYSSELNVNALLLGDSALYLCASSLERGGDYNEQFFGPGTRLTVL.

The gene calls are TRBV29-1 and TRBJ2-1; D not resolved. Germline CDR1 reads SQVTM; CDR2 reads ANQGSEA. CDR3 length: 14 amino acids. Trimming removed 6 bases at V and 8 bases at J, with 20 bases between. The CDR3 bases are TGCAGCGTATCTTCCGGGTCCAACGGCGATGAGCAGTTCTTC. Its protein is CSVSSGSNGDEQFF.

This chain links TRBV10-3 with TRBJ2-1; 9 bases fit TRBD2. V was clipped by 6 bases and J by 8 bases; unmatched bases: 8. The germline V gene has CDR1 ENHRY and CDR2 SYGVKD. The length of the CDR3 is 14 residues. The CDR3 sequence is CAIRPGTSLHEQFF. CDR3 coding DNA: TGTGCCATCAGGCCCGGGACTAGCCTCCATGAGCAGTTCTTC.

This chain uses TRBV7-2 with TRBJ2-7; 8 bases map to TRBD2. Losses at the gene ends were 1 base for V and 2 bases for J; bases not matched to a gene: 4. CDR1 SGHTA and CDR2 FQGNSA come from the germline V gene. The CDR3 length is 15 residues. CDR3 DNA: TGTGCCAGCAGCTTAGGGCGGGAGGTAGCCTACGAGCAGTACTTC. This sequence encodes CASSLGREVAYEQYF.

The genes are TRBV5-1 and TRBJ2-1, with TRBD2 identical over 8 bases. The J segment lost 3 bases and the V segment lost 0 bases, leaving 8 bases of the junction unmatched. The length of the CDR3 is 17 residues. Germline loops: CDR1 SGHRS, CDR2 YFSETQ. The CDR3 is CASSLVPPGGIYNEQFF. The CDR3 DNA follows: TGCGCCAGCAGCTTGGTTCCCCCGGGGGGGATCTACAATGAGCAGTTCTTC.

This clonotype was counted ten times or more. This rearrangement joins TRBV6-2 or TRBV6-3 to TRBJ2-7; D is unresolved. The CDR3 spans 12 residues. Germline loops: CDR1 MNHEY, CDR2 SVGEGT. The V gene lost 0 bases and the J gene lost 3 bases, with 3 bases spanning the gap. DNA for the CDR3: TGTGCCAGCAGTTACTCTCTCTACGAGCAGTACTTC. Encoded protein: CASSYSLYEQYF.

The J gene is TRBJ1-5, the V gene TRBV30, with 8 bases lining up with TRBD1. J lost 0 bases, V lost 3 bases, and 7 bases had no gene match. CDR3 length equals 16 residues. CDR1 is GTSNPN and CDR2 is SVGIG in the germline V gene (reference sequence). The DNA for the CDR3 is TGTGCCTGGAGCGGAAGGACAGGGTATAGCAATCAGCCCCAGCATTTT. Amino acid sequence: CAWSGRTGYSNQPQHF.

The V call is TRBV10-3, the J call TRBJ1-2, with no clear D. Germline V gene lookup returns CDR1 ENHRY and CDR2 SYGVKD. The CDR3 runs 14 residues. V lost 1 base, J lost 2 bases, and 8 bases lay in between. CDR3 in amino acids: CAISEFMDNYGYTF. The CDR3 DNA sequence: TGTGCCATCAGTGAGTTTATGGACAACTATGGCTACACCTTC.

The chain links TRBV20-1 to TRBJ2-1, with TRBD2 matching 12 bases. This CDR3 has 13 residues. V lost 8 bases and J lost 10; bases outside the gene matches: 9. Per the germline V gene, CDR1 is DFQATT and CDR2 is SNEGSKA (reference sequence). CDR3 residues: CSPLAGGCNEQFF. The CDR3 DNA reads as TGCAGTCCACTAGCGGGAGGTTGCAACGAGCAGTTCTTC.

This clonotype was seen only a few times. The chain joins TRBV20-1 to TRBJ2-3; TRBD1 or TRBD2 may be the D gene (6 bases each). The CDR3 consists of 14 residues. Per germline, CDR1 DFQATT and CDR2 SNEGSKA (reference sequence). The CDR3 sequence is CSPTKGGQTDTQYF. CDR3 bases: TGCAGCCCCACTAAGGGGGGCCAGACAGATACGCAGTATTTT.

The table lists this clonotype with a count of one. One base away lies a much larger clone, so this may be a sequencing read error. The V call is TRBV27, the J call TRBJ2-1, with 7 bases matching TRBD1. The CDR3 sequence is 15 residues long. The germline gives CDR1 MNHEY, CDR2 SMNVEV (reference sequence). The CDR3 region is CASSPYRGTYSEQFF. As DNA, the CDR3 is TGTGCCAGCAGTCCGTACAGGGGTACCTACAGTGAGCAGTTCTTC.

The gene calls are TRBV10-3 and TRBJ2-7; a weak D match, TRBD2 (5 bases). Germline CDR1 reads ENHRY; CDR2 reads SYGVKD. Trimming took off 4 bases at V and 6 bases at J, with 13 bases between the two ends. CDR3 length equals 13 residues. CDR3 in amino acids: CAISVNPGSEQYF. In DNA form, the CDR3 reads TGTGCCATCAGTGTTAATCCGGGATCCGAGCAGTACTTC.

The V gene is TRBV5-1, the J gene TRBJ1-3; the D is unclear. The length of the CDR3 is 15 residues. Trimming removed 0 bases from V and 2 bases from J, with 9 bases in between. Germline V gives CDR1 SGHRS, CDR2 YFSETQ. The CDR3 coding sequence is TGCGCCAGCAGCTTGGAAGCAAATCCTGGAAACACCATATATTTT. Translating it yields CASSLEANPGNTIYF.

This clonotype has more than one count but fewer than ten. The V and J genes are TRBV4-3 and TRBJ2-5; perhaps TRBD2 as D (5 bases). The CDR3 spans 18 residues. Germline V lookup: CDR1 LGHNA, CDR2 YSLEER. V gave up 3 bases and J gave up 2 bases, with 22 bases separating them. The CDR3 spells CASSQSGGLLQKQETQYF. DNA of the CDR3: TGCGCCAGCAGCCAGAGTGGAGGCTTGCTACAGAAGCAAGAGACCCAGTACTTC.

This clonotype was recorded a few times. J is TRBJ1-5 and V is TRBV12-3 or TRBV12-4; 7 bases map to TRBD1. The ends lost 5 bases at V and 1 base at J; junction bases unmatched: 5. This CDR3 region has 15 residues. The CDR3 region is CASSQGGTSNQPQHF. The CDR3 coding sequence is TGTGCCAGCAGTCAAGGGGGCACGAGCAATCAGCCCCAGCATTTT.

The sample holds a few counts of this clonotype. CDR3 protein: CASRAGALSSYNEQFF. CDR3 nucleotides: TGTGCCAGCAGGGCCGGGGCTCTCAGCTCCTACAATGAGCAGTTCTTC. This rearrangement joins TRBV2 to TRBJ2-1; D possibly matches TRBD1 or TRBD2 (5 bases each). The CDR3 consists of 16 residues. CDR1 is SNHLY, CDR2 FYNNEI, per germline. Trimming took 6 bases from V and 0 from J, leaving 15 bases between them.